One sample yielded the 19 T cell receptor beta chains listed below, sequenced in a study of spatial heterogeneity in lung cancer. TCRdb re-called the 5' RACE reads through MiXCR, storing one row per CDR3 protein. The table lists more than 80 distinct CDR3 sequences. Noted time point: sample taken at primary tumor resection. No cell sorting; template was whole RNA from tumor, lung tissue or PBMC. The material was PBMCs, obtained at surgery. These receptors were collected from a male donor with early-stage non-small cell lung cancer.

About this clonotype: This beta chain was picked up by a library intended for alpha chains and is off target, so its count carries little meaning. The chain has TRBV7-8 and TRBJ2-5, with unresolved D. V lost 1 base to trimming and J lost 2 bases, with 8 bases between them. This CDR3 is built from 14 residues. The germline gives CDR1 SGHVS, CDR2 FQNEAQ. Here the CDR3 DNA reads TGTGCCAGCAGCTTAGGTCGGCGGCAAGAGACCCAGTACTTC. This sequence encodes CASSLGRRQETQYF.

To note about this clonotype: This beta chain is an unintended read in a library built for alpha chains; its size means little. The chain couples TRBV7-9 to TRBJ2-7; no definite D call. The germline V and J ends were trimmed by 1 base and 3 bases, with 4 bases remaining between them. The germline CDR1 and CDR2 sequences are SEHNR and FQNEAQ (reference sequence). This CDR3 is built from 12 residues. The CDR3 DNA sequence: TGTGCCAGCAGCTTAGAGGTCTACGAGCAGTACTTC. It encodes CASSLEVYEQYF.

As for this clonotype: Within a library made for alpha chains, this beta chain is off target, and its count is uninformative. This sequence joins TRBV5-1 and TRBJ2-2; 8 nucleotides align to TRBD1. The CDR3 extends over 17 amino acids. Per germline, CDR1 SGHRS and CDR2 YFSETQ. Trimming took 3 bases from V and 7 from J; bases not matched to a gene: 14. CDR3 DNA: TGCGCCAGCAGCTGGGACCCAGGGGGCAGTCTCAACGGGGAGCTGTTTTTT. Protein product: CASSWDPGGSLNGELFF.

Remarks on this clonotype: This beta chain appears as a stray read in a library generated for alpha chains; its size is not informative. The rearrangement uses TRBV2 and TRBJ2-1; 10 positions agree with TRBD2. Trimming took 6 bases from V and 9 from J; bases not matched to a gene: 8. The CDR3 has 14 amino acids. Germline V gene lookup returns CDR1 SNHLY and CDR2 FYNNEI. CDR3 in DNA: TGTGCCAGCAGGTCTAGCGGGAGTTGGACTGAGCAGTTCTTC. This sequence encodes CASRSSGSWTEQFF.

On this clonotype itself: Because this beta chain is a stray read in a library intended to capture alpha chains, its abundance should not be given much weight. V gene TRBV5-4 combines with J gene TRBJ2-3; TRBD2 agrees at 14 bases. CDR1 is SGHNT, CDR2 YYREEE, per germline (reference sequence). The CDR3 runs to 17 residues. The junction had 4 bases not matched to a gene; V was cut back by 1 base and J by 3 bases. CDR3 sequence: CASSLRTSGGLTDTQYF. The CDR3 DNA sequence: TGTGCCAGCAGCTTGAGGACTAGCGGGGGGTTAACAGATACGCAGTATTTT.

To note about this clonotype: A library made for alpha chains picked up this beta chain off target, so its size means little. The chain combines TRBV7-9 with TRBJ1-1; D ambiguous. The CDR3 runs 13 residues. CDR1 is SEHNR and CDR2 is FQNEAQ in the germline V gene (reference sequence). V lost 5 bases to trimming and J lost 10 bases, with 17 bases between them. The CDR3, as DNA: TGTGCCAGCAGCCCCAGATCCCCCGGAGGAGCTTTCTTT. It yields the protein CASSPRSPGGAFF.

Concerning this clonotype itself: Little can be read into the size of this beta chain, an off-target read in a library designed for alpha chains. V is TRBV11-2 and J is TRBJ2-5, with D possibly matching TRBD1 (6 bases). This CDR3 is built from 15 residues. Germline-derived CDR1 and CDR2 are SGHAT and FQNNGV. Trimming left V 5 bases short and J 4 bases short, with 17 bases between. As DNA, the CDR3 is TGTGCCAGCAGCGAGAGGGGGAGTTCAGGAGAGACCCAGTACTTC. Translation: CASSERGSSGETQYF.

Points on this clonotype: The size of this beta chain means little, since it is a stray read in a library made for alpha chains. The CDR3 sequence is CASSQGDRGVEKLFF. CDR3 nucleotide sequence: TGTGCCAGCAGCCAAGGCGACCGGGGCGTAGAAAAACTGTTTTTT. The V call is TRBV14, the J call TRBJ1-4, with D possibly matching TRBD1 (5 bases). V lost 1 base to trimming and J lost 8 bases, with 14 bases between them. The germline V gene has CDR1 SGHDN and CDR2 FVKESK. This CDR3 is built from 15 residues.

With respect to this clonotype: Found in a library prepared for alpha chains, this beta chain is an off-target read, and its abundance has little meaning. V gene TRBV4-1 combines with J gene TRBJ1-3; 9 bases match TRBD1. V trimming: 4 bases; J trimming: 3 bases; junction bases outside the gene matches: 10. CDR3 length: 17 amino acids. In germline, CDR1 is MGHRA, CDR2 YSYEKL. Here the CDR3 reads CASSLQGARTSGNTIYF. CDR3 DNA sequence: TGCGCCAGCAGCCTACAGGGGGCCCGAACGAGTGGAAACACCATATATTTT.

This clonotype was detected a few times. This beta chain was picked up by a library intended for alpha chains and is off target, so its count carries little meaning. The chain links TRBV29-1 to TRBJ2-7; maybe TRBD2 (5 bases). With 2 bases removed from V and 2 bases from J, the gap between germline ends came to 13 bases. Germline values: CDR1 SQVTM, CDR2 ANQGSEA. The CDR3 sequence is 14 residues long. CDR3 bases: TGCAGCGTTGAAACGAGAGGGCAGGCCTACGAGCAGTACTTC. Protein sequence: CSVETRGQAYEQYF.

Comments on this clonotype: This beta chain turned up in a library designed for alpha chains; as an off-target read, its abundance says little. V usage is TRBV6-5 and J usage is TRBJ1-4; D is ambiguous. The CDR3 covers 16 residues. The ends were cut back, 5 bases at V and 5 bases at J, with 18 bases in the middle. Germline values: CDR1 MNHEY, CDR2 SVGAGI. CDR3 DNA sequence: TGTGCCAGCAGTCGCTTCTGGGCCCAAGCAAATGAAAAACTGTTTTTT. Its protein product is CASSRFWAQANEKLFF.

In this sample, this clonotype turned up once. This beta chain is a stray read from a library made for alpha chains; its abundance is not meaningful. V usage is TRBV29-1 and J usage is TRBJ2-5; 9 nucleotides align to TRBD2. Germline CDR1 and CDR2: SQVTM and ANQGSEA. This CDR3 is built from 14 residues. V shed 7 bases and J 3 bases; nucleotides not matched to a gene: 9. The CDR3 protein is CSGSETSGKETQYF. CDR3 coding DNA: TGCAGCGGATCCGAGACTAGCGGAAAAGAGACCCAGTACTTC.

This clonotype occurred a few times. The library was built for alpha chains, so this beta chain is an off-target read and its size means little. The genes are TRBV5-4 and TRBJ2-3; D may correspond to TRBD1 or TRBD2 (5 bases each). The CDR3 consists of 14 residues. Trimming took off 4 bases at V and 8 bases at J, with 17 bases between the two ends. Germline-derived CDR1 and CDR2 are SGHNT and YYREEE (reference sequence). CDR3 bases: TGTGCCAGCAGCCGGGGCCCCCTTGATGGTACGCAGTATTTT. Its translation is CASSRGPLDGTQYF.

Only a few counts were recorded for this clonotype. Because the library targeted alpha chains, this beta chain is an off-target read whose size means little. The V and J genes are TRBV18 and TRBJ2-1; D call uncertain. The CDR3 is 17 residues long. With 0 bases removed from V and 4 bases from J, the gap between germline ends came to 16 bases. The germline V gene encodes CDR1 KGHSH and CDR2 LQKENI. The DNA for the CDR3 is TGTGCCAGCTCACCACCGGTAGACCTCCCACGGTACAATGAGCAGTTCTTC. Translation gives CASSPPVDLPRYNEQFF.

In the case of this clonotype: The library was designed around alpha chains, so this beta chain is a stray read whose abundance carries little weight. The rearrangement uses TRBV20-1 and TRBJ1-1, with 8 bases lining up with TRBD1. Per the germline V gene, CDR1 is DFQATT and CDR2 is SNEGSKA (reference sequence). Trimming removed 6 bases from V and 4 bases from J; junction bases left unmatched: 10. The CDR3 runs to 14 residues. CDR3 in DNA: TGCAGTGCCAGGGGGCCAGGGGAAAGCACTGAAGCTTTCTTT. Encoded protein: CSARGPGESTEAFF.

About this clonotype itself: With the library built for alpha chains, this beta chain is off target and its frequency is not meaningful. V usage is TRBV6-5 and J usage is TRBJ2-7, with D perhaps given as TRBD1 or TRBD2 (5 bases each). CDR1 and CDR2 (germline): MNHEY, SVGAGI. The CDR3 sequence is 14 residues long. Deletions cut 2 bases from V and 0 bases from J, with 8 bases between. CDR3 DNA: TGTGCCAGCAGTTACCGGGGCATCTCCTACGAGCAGTACTTC. As protein: CASSYRGISYEQYF.

The table lists this clonotype with a count of one. This beta chain appears as a stray read in a library generated for alpha chains; its size is not informative. The DNA for the CDR3 is TGTGCCAGCAGCATTGGAACTAGCGAGACCCAGTACTTC. Protein product: CASSIGTSETQYF. This chain links TRBV7-3 with TRBJ2-5, with D possibly being TRBD2 (6 bases). This CDR3 has 13 residues. Trimming removed 5 bases at V and 5 bases at J, with 12 bases between. CDR1 and CDR2 (germline): SGHTA, FQGTGA. Complete variable domain (other parts from reference TRBV7-3 and TRBJ2-5): GAGVSQTPSNKVTEKGKYVELRCDPISGHTALYWYRQSLGQGPEFLIYFQGTGAADDSGLPNDRFFAVRPEGSVSTLKIQRTERGDSAVYLCASSIGTSETQYFGPGTRLLVL.

Worth noting for this clonotype: Because the library targeted alpha chains, this beta chain is an off-target read whose size means little. The gene calls are TRBV12-3 or TRBV12-4 and TRBJ2-7; 16 bases line up with TRBD2. V trimming: 6 bases; J trimming: 5 bases; junction bases outside the gene matches: 10. CDR3 size: 17 residues. The CDR3 sequence is CASSLGTSGGVIHEQYF. The CDR3 region has the DNA TGTGCCAGCAGCCTTGGGACTAGCGGGGGGGTAATCCACGAGCAGTACTTC.

A single count supports this clonotype. As an off-target read in a library built for alpha chains, this beta chain has a frequency of little significance. The chain has TRBV7-2 and TRBJ2-7; 7 nucleotides line up with TRBD2. Germline lookup yields CDR1 SGHTA and CDR2 FQGNSA. This CDR3 contains 15 residues. V lost 1 base to trimming and J lost 2 bases; unmatched junction nucleotides: 5. The CDR3 loop is CASSLVPGGPYEQYF. CDR3 nucleotide sequence: TGTGCCAGCAGCTTAGTCCCGGGAGGACCCTACGAGCAGTACTTC. Full variable domain (outside the CDR3, taken from reference TRBV7-2 and TRBJ2-7): GAGVSQSPSNKVTEKGKDVELRCDPISGHTALYWYRQSLGQGLEFLIYFQGNSAPDKSGLPSDRFSAERTGGSVSTLTIQRTQQEDSAVYLCASSLVPGGPYEQYFGPGTRLTVT.